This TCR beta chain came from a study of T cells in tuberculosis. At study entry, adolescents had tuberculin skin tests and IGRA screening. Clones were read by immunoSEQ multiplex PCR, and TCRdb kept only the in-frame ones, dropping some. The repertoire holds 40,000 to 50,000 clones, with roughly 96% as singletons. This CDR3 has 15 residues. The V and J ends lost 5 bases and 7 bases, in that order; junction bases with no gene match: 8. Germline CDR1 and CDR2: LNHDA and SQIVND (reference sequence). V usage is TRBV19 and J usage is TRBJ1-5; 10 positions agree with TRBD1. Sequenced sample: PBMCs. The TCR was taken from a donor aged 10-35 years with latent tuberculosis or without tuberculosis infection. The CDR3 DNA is TGTGCCAGTAGTGGGGGGACAGGGGCAGGGCAGCCCCAGCATTTT. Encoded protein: CASSGGTGAGQPQHF.